These T cell receptor beta chains were read from a single sample in a study of blood T cells in healthy people across ages. MiXCR was run by TCRdb on the 5' RACE reads, yielding one entry per CDR3 protein. Here the sample spans approximately 780,000 distinct CDR3 sequences, roughly 25% being singletons. This sample was shared with a second study, whose subject was T cells of mothers and their children.

Sequencing was performed on blood. The source is a boy under 18 in good health. Each CDR3 is given with its conserved first and last residue. The D gene is left open where the match is weak. Rows may omit the clone size; those that give it use once, few, many or a size class.

TRBV5-1,TRBD1,-,TRBJ2-7,CASSFQGAGDEQYF,TGCGCCAGCAGCTTCCAGGGGGCAGGTGACGAGCAGTACTTC
TRBV6-2/TRBV6-3,-,few,TRBJ2-1,CAIGQGTEQFF,TGTGCCATCGGACAAGGGACAGAGCAGTTCTTC
TRBV9,-,-,TRBJ1-4,CASSGGLDEKLFF,TGTGCCAGCAGCGGCGGTTTAGATGAAAAACTGTTTTTT
TRBV20-1,-,few,TRBJ2-2,CSARPGRFWTGELFF,TGCAGTGCTAGACCGGGACGCTTTTGGACCGGGGAGCTGTTTTTT
TRBV4-2,TRBD2,-,TRBJ2-7,CASSQATRGAYEQYF,TGTGCCAGCAGCCAAGCGACGCGGGGGGCCTACGAGCAGTACTTC
TRBV27,TRBD1,-,TRBJ1-2,CASSPRTGGYYGYTF,TGTGCCAGCAGTCCGCGGACAGGGGGCTACTATGGCTACACCTTC
TRBV11-2,-,-,TRBJ2-4,CASSYYSAKNIQYF,TGTGCCAGCAGCTACTACTCAGCCAAAAACATTCAGTACTTC
TRBV2,-,few,TRBJ1-4,CASSEAGGKLFF,TGTGCCAGCAGTGAAGCAGGGGGAAAACTGTTTTTT
TRBV11-2,-,-,TRBJ2-5,CASSLAGAEQETQYF,TGTGCCAGCAGCTTAGCTGGGGCCGAGCAAGAGACCCAGTACTTC
TRBV6-6,-,-,TRBJ2-7,CASTSGPAAKDYEQYF,TGTGCCAGCACTTCAGGTCCCGCAGCCAAAGACTACGAGCAGTACTTC
TRBV29-1,-,few,TRBJ2-4,CSVVEAVQENIQYF,TGCAGCGTTGTTGAAGCAGTGCAGGAAAACATTCAGTACTTC
TRBV28,-,few,TRBJ1-2,CASSPSINYGYTF,TGTGCCAGCAGTCCCAGCATTAACTATGGCTACACCTTC
TRBV15,TRBD2,once,TRBJ2-3,CATSGGGTRGYTDTQYF,TGTGCCACCAGCGGGGGGGGGACTAGGGGTTACACAGATACGCAGTATTTT
TRBV5-1,-,many,TRBJ2-1,CASSLGIVSDEQFF,TGCGCCAGCAGCTTGGGAATAGTGAGCGATGAGCAGTTCTTC
TRBV27,TRBD1,few,TRBJ1-2,CASWGQSDFYGYTF,TGTGCCAGCTGGGGACAGTCGGACTTCTATGGCTACACCTTC
TRBV7-9,TRBD2,-,TRBJ2-1,CASSPSSGGPRVNEQFF,TGTGCCAGCAGCCCTAGTAGCGGGGGCCCGAGGGTAAATGAGCAGTTCTTC
TRBV7-4,-,few,TRBJ1-1,CASSPMGIEAFF,TGTGCCAGCTCCCCCATGGGTATCGAAGCTTTCTTT
TRBV29-1,-,-,TRBJ1-2,CSVVGRDANYGYTF,TGCAGCGTTGTAGGCCGGGATGCTAACTATGGCTACACCTTC
TRBV7-3,TRBD1,-,TRBJ2-5,CASSYGQGRGTQYF,TGTGCCAGCAGCTACGGACAGGGCCGGGGGACCCAGTACTTC
TRBV19,-,-,TRBJ2-6,CASSGFSGANVLTF,TGTGCCAGTAGTGGGTTCTCTGGGGCCAACGTCCTGACTTTC
TRBV7-9,TRBD1,-,TRBJ1-4,CASRPTGGSEKLFF,TGTGCCAGCAGACCGACAGGGGGGAGTGAAAAACTGTTTTTT
TRBV6-1,-,-,TRBJ2-3,CASSVEGMDTQYF,TGTGCCAGCAGTGTAGAGGGGATGGATACGCAGTATTTT
TRBV25-1,TRBD1,few,TRBJ1-2,CASSESGGAYGYTF,TGTGCCAGCAGTGAATCAGGGGGAGCCTATGGCTACACCTTC
TRBV12-3/TRBV12-4,-,-,TRBJ2-5,CASSDLSRGSWETQYF,TGTGCCAGCAGTGACCTCTCCCGGGGTTCGTGGGAGACCCAGTACTTC
TRBV5-1,-,-,TRBJ2-7,CASSSEGTERYEQYF,TGCGCCAGCAGCTCGGAGGGGACAGAGCGCTACGAGCAGTACTTC
TRBV4-1,-,few,TRBJ2-1,CASSQERQAGEQFF,TGCGCCAGCAGCCAAGAAAGGCAGGCTGGAGAGCAGTTCTTC
TRBV30,-,-,TRBJ1-6,CAGGMGQSYSPLHF,TGTGCCGGAGGGATGGGCCAGAGCTATTCACCCCTCCACTTT
TRBV7-9,-,-,TRBJ2-5,CATTALYREVEETQYF,TGTGCCACCACAGCCCTGTACAGGGAAGTAGAAGAGACCCAGTACTTC
TRBV7-2,TRBD1,few,TRBJ1-4,CASSLATFRGLNEKLFF,TGTGCCAGCAGCTTAGCTACTTTCAGGGGGTTAAATGAAAAACTGTTTTTT
TRBV7-9,-,-,TRBJ2-2,CASSLEGLTGELFF,TGTGCCAGCAGCTTAGAGGGACTCACCGGGGAGCTGTTTTTT
TRBV27,-,few,TRBJ1-1,CASSFWVDTEAFF,TGTGCCAGCAGTTTTTGGGTCGACACTGAAGCTTTCTTT
TRBV12-3/TRBV12-4,TRBD1,few,TRBJ2-5,CATSRTGGIETQYF,TGTGCCACCTCGAGGACAGGGGGCATTGAGACCCAGTACTTC
TRBV29-1,-,few,TRBJ2-1,CSAEGDVSYNEQFF,TGCAGCGCTGAGGGCGACGTGTCCTACAATGAGCAGTTCTTC
TRBV20-1,TRBD2,-,TRBJ2-5,CSARDPPSGGRHGETQYF,TGCAGTGCTAGAGATCCACCTAGCGGGGGCCGCCACGGGGAGACCCAGTACTTC
TRBV12-3/TRBV12-4,-,-,TRBJ1-4,CASSFRTGAGEKLFF,TGTGCCAGCAGTTTTCGAACGGGGGCGGGTGAAAAACTGTTTTTT
TRBV11-2,-,many,TRBJ2-7,CASSPGQFYEQYF,TGTGCCAGCAGTCCTGGACAGTTCTACGAGCAGTACTTC
TRBV28,-,-,TRBJ2-5,CASSFKGRSETQYF,TGTGCCAGCAGTTTCAAGGGGCGTTCGGAGACCCAGTACTTC
TRBV2,-,-,TRBJ2-1,CASRKGRQYNEQFF,TGTGCCAGCAGGAAGGGCAGGCAATACAATGAGCAGTTCTTC
TRBV6-5,TRBD2,-,TRBJ2-1,CASRTGGTTYNEQFF,TGTGCCAGCAGAACGGGGGGGACCACCTACAATGAGCAGTTCTTC
TRBV6-6,-,-,TRBJ2-5,CASGVTGQPPAEYF,TGTGCCAGTGGAGTTACGGGGCAGCCCCCCGCGGAGTACTTC
TRBV27,-,-,TRBJ1-1,CASSFSRGGNTEAFF,TGTGCCAGCAGTTTCTCACGGGGCGGGAACACTGAAGCTTTCTTT
TRBV6-5,-,-,TRBJ1-4,CASSYGQLATNQKLFF,TGTGCCAGCAGTTACGGACAACTGGCAACTAATCAAAAACTGTTTTTT
TRBV11-3,-,few,TRBJ2-5,CASSLTGPETQYF,TGTGCCAGCAGCTTAACAGGGCCAGAGACCCAGTACTTC
TRBV6-2/TRBV6-3,-,few,TRBJ2-3,CASSFLRGRTDTQYF,TGTGCCAGCAGTTTCCTCCGAGGGCGCACAGATACGCAGTATTTT
TRBV27,-,-,TRBJ2-7,CASSYRGLSYEQYF,TGTGCCAGCAGTTATCGGGGCCTCTCCTACGAGCAGTACTTC
TRBV24-1,TRBD1,-,TRBJ1-2,CATSESQGAPHGYTF,TGTGCCACCAGTGAGTCGCAGGGGGCTCCCCATGGCTACACCTTC
TRBV10-3,-,many,TRBJ2-5,CAIHGGQPQETQYF,TGTGCCATCCATGGAGGACAGCCTCAAGAGACCCAGTACTTC